The 32 T cell receptor beta chains below were found in one sample sequenced in a study of monozygotic twins with inflammatory bowel disease. TCRdb re-called the 5' RACE reads and shows each CDR3 protein once, DNA omitted. Its clone listing holds 300,000 to 400,000 distinct CDR3 sequences. The sample consisted of blood. The receptor set was obtained from a human donor with ulcerative colitis or Crohn's disease, or a healthy co-twin of an affected twin (not recorded which).

The chain has TRBV20-1 and TRBJ2-1; TCRdb designates TRBD2, a call that cannot be tested without DNA. The CDR3 loop spans 14 amino acids. Germline CDR1 is DFQATT and CDR2 is SNEGSKA (reference sequence). CDR3 residues: CSASPTTGVREQFF.

The chain joins TRBV5-6 to TRBJ2-2. Germline CDR1 SGHDT, CDR2 YYEEEE. The CDR3 has 14 residues. CDR3 amino acids: CASSGRLLSGELFF. Supplemented by reference TRBV5-6 and TRBJ2-2, the full variable domain reads DAGVTQSPTHLIKTRGQQVTLRCSPKSGHDTVSWYQQALGQGPQFIFQYYEEEERQRGNFPDRFSGHQFPNYSSELNVNALLLGDSALYLCASSGRLLSGELFFGEGSRLTVL.

The chain is built from TRBV28 and TRBJ2-2; TCRdb's D call, TRBD1, is unchecked because there is no DNA. The CDR3 runs 15 residues. Germline lookup yields CDR1 MDHEN and CDR2 SYDVKM. The CDR3 spells CASSPGPTNTGELFF.

The chain recombines TRBV2 with TRBJ2-2; as DNA is missing, the TRBD1 call by TCRdb cannot be tested. Per the germline V gene, CDR1 is SNHLY and CDR2 is FYNNEI. The length of the CDR3 is 15 residues. This chain's CDR3 is CASSVGGSNTGELFF.

This sequence joins TRBV2 and TRBJ2-1. The CDR3 is 14 residues long. Germline CDR1 reads SNHLY; CDR2 reads FYNNEI. The CDR3 loop is CASKEFGVYNEQFF.

The V gene is TRBV20-1, the J gene TRBJ2-5; TCRdb calls TRBD2, which cannot be checked without DNA. The germline V gene encodes CDR1 DFQATT and CDR2 SNEGSKA (reference sequence). This CDR3 is built from 14 residues. The chain's CDR3 is CSARDPTIGETQYF.

This chain links TRBV11-2 with TRBJ2-7; without DNA, the TCRdb call of TRBD1 cannot be checked. CDR3 length equals 12 residues. CDR1 and CDR2 (germline): SGHAT, FQNNGV. The CDR3 region is CASTAQGYEQYF. The full variable domain, with the rest looked up from reference TRBV11-2 and TRBJ2-7, is EAGVAQSPRYKIIEKRQSVAFWCNPISGHATLYWYQQILGQGPKLLIQFQNNGVVDDSQLPKDRFSAERLKGVDSTLKIQPAKLEDSAVYLCASTAQGYEQYFGPGTRLTVT.

The rearrangement joins TRBV7-2 to TRBJ1-3. Germline CDR1 and CDR2: SGHTA and FQGNSA. The CDR3 is made up of 14 amino acids. CDR3 region: CASSSRRALSTIYF.

This CDR3 reads CASSPRVAGGEQFF. The chain uses TRBV18 and TRBJ2-1; no DNA is available, so the TRBD2 call from TCRdb remains unchecked. CDR1 and CDR2 from the germline V gene are KGHSH and LQKENI. CDR3 length: 14 amino acids.

This chain joins TRBV7-9 and TRBJ2-5; TCRdb selects TRBD1, and the lack of DNA leaves this call unchecked. In germline, CDR1 is SEHNR, CDR2 FQNEAQ (reference sequence). This CDR3 spans 14 amino acids. The CDR3 region is CASSPARASETQYF.

This chain connects TRBV28 to TRBJ2-5. The CDR3 runs to 11 residues. The germline CDR1 and CDR2 sequences are MDHEN and SYDVKM. The CDR3 protein is CASRDQETQYF.

This chain joins TRBV19 and TRBJ1-1; absent DNA, TCRdb's TRBD1 call cannot be checked. This CDR3 has 14 residues. Germline V gene sequence: CDR1 LNHDA, CDR2 SQIVND (reference sequence). This chain's CDR3 is CASSIGQPNTEAFF.

The chain has TRBV4-1 and TRBJ1-5. The CDR3 is 13 residues long. In germline, CDR1 is MGHRA, CDR2 YSYEKL. The CDR3 reads CASSQAHKQPQHF.

The chain couples TRBV7-9 to TRBJ2-1; the TCRdb D gene call, TRBD2, has no DNA to confirm it. The CDR3 runs 16 residues. Germline V gene sequence: CDR1 SEHNR, CDR2 FQNEAQ (reference sequence). CDR3 region: CASSQLSGGAYNEQFF.

V usage is TRBV7-2 and J usage is TRBJ2-5. The CDR3 totals 14 residues. The germline V gene has CDR1 SGHTA and CDR2 FQGNSA. This CDR3 reads CASSLTAAQETQYF.

The chain employs TRBV29-1 and TRBJ2-1. The CDR3 contains 12 residues. Germline lookup yields CDR1 SQVTM and CDR2 ANQGSEA. CDR3 sequence: CSGRDFYNEQFF.

CDR3 protein: CASSEGYGETQYF. This chain links TRBV25-1 with TRBJ2-5. The CDR3 has 13 amino acids. Germline-derived CDR1 and CDR2 are MGHDK and SYGVNS.

J is TRBJ2-3 and V is TRBV5-1. Germline V gives CDR1 SGHRS, CDR2 YFSETQ. The CDR3 spans 12 residues. CDR3 sequence reads: CANIYSTDTQYF.

The rearrangement joins TRBV6-2 or TRBV6-3 to TRBJ2-1. Germline CDR1 reads MNHEY; CDR2 reads SVGEGT. This CDR3 comprises 11 residues. CDR3 sequence reads: CASSRIDEQFF.

The J gene is TRBJ1-5, the V gene TRBV19. Germline CDR1 and CDR2: LNHDA and SQIVND (reference sequence). The CDR3 has 15 residues. The CDR3 spells CASSIDHGRNQPQHF.

The V call is TRBV5-1, the J call TRBJ2-1; TCRdb gives TRBD1 as the D gene, but with no DNA this cannot be confirmed. Germline loops: CDR1 SGHRS, CDR2 YFSETQ. The CDR3 contains 14 residues. The CDR3: CASSSGTVYNEQFF.

The chain joins TRBV5-1 to TRBJ2-1; absent DNA, TCRdb's TRBD1 call cannot be checked. The CDR3 spans 16 residues. Germline CDR1 is SGHRS and CDR2 is YFSETQ. CDR3 in amino acids: CASSPRQGANGNEQFF.

The rearrangement links TRBV5-1 to TRBJ2-7; TCRdb picks TRBD2, but there is no DNA to check that call. The CDR3 sequence is 14 residues long. In germline, CDR1 is SGHRS, CDR2 YFSETQ. The CDR3 is CASSLGTVTYEQYF.

The V call is TRBV20-1, the J call TRBJ2-1. The CDR3 loop spans 11 amino acids. Germline CDR1 is DFQATT and CDR2 is SNEGSKA (reference sequence). The CDR3 region is CSATQVDEQFF.

The chain couples TRBV20-1 to TRBJ2-3; checking the TCRdb D call of TRBD1 is not possible without DNA. This CDR3 is built from 17 residues. CDR1 DFQATT and CDR2 SNEGSKA come from the germline V gene (reference sequence). The CDR3 is CSASDQGRTGGTDTQYF.

The chain combines TRBV20-1 with TRBJ1-6. The CDR3 is 14 amino acids. Germline lookup yields CDR1 DFQATT and CDR2 SNEGSKA (reference sequence). CDR3 amino acids: CSAGTGPHNSPLHF.

The V gene is TRBV6-1, the J gene TRBJ1-1; TCRdb reports TRBD1, a call that lacks DNA to check it against. Looked up from germline, CDR1 is MNHNS and CDR2 is SASEGT. CDR3 length: 16 amino acids. The CDR3 spells CASRSTASRDRARAFF.

The rearrangement uses TRBV6-1 and TRBJ2-4; checking the TCRdb D call of TRBD1 is not possible without DNA. Germline V lookup: CDR1 MNHNS, CDR2 SASEGT. This CDR3 contains 16 residues. The CDR3 spells CASSERTGRTKNIQYF.

The chain is built from TRBV5-1 and TRBJ2-1; the TCRdb D gene call, TRBD1, has no DNA to confirm it. The CDR3 spans 13 residues. Looked up from germline, CDR1 is SGHRS and CDR2 is YFSETQ. CDR3 residues: CASSFGVGDEQFF.

The V call is TRBV7-9, the J call TRBJ1-1. The germline V gene encodes CDR1 SEHNR and CDR2 FQNEAQ (reference sequence). This CDR3 is 14 amino acids long. CDR3 region: CASTSGEGGTEAFF. Variable domain in full (rest from reference TRBV7-9 and TRBJ1-1): DTGVSQNPRHKITKRGQNVTFRCDPISEHNRLYWYRQTLGQGPEFLTYFQNEAQLEKSRLLSDRFSAERPKGSFSTLEIQRTEQGDSAMYLCASTSGEGGTEAFFGQGTRLTVV.

The gene calls are TRBV5-1 and TRBJ2-2; TCRdb's D call, TRBD1, is unchecked because there is no DNA. The germline gives CDR1 SGHRS, CDR2 YFSETQ. The CDR3 consists of 15 residues. CDR3 protein: CASSPGTTLAGELFF.

The chain uses TRBV29-1 and TRBJ2-2; the TRBD1 assignment by TCRdb is unverifiable without DNA. The CDR3 has 13 amino acids. The germline gives CDR1 SQVTM, CDR2 ANQGSEA. The CDR3 sequence is CSVDAGGTGELFF.